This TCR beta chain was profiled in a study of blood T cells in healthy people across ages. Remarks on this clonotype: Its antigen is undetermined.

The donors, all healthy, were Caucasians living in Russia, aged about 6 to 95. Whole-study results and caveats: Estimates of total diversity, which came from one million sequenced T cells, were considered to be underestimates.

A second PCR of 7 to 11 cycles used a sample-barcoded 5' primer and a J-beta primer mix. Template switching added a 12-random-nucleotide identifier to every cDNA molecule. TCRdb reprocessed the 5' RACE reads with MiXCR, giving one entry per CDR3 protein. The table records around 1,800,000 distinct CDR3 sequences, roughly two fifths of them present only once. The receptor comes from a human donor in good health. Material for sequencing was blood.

The CDR3 bases are TGTGCCAGCAATTTGTCTAATGAAAAACTGTTTTTT. This sequence encodes CASNLSNEKLFF. This chain joins TRBV12-3 or TRBV12-4 and TRBJ1-4, with unresolved D. V shed 7 bases and J shed 3 bases, with 6 bases lying between them. This CDR3 comprises 12 residues.